This T cell receptor beta chain originates from a study of regulatory T cells in long-lasting Graves disease (dated by TCRdb to 2020 to 2022). Regarding the study in general: Newly diagnosed Graves' disease patients had taken antithyroid drugs for less than 3 months. Peripheral blood TCR sequencing and RNA sequencing compared persistent Graves' disease patients with newly diagnosed Graves' disease patients. The study took place in China and was registered as a clinical trial. A total of around 35 samples underwent TCR sequencing, from about 13 patients with persistent Graves' disease and roughly 20 patients with newly diagnosed Graves' disease.

The germline V gene encodes CDR1 SGHTA and CDR2 FQGTGA. V was cut back by 2 bases and J by 7 bases, leaving a gap of 8 bases between them. Reading from cysteine to phenylalanine, the CDR3 counts 12 amino acids. The DNA shown is the 36-base CDR3, in frame from base 1. The paper's findings and limits, for the study overall: Preferential use of TRBV28, TRBJ1-2 and TRBJ2-5 was observed in persistent disease, whereas TRBV20-1 and TRBJ2-1 were favored in newly diagnosed disease. The study examined only peripheral blood because the primary lesion, thyroid tissue, could not be accessed. Persistent Graves' disease patients showed lower TCR Shannon entropy and fewer highly expanded clones than newly diagnosed patients, suggesting clonal expansion. The authors noted that the small sample size was a limitation that may lower accuracy. Only the TCR beta chain was sequenced and analyzed. Persistent patients shared more public clonotypes among themselves (fewer than 3,000) than newly diagnosed patients did (roughly 910).

The time point label here, explained by the study, means: newly diagnosed GD, antithyroid drugs for less than 3 months. RNA was extracted from PBMCs in TRIzol for both TCR sequencing and RNA sequencing. Graves' disease was diagnosed according to American Thyroid Association guidelines. Patients were recruited from an endocrinology department in Xi'an, China. Each patient gave about 9.1 milliliters of peripheral blood, collected in an EDTA anticoagulant tube. Ficoll Paque Plus density gradient separation was used to isolate PBMCs, and no additional T cell sorting was done. An Agilent 2100 Bioanalyzer and agarose gel were used to assess RNA quality, and a NanoDrop 2000 was used to measure RNA concentration. This clonotype appeared many times. What antigen it recognizes has not been identified. Per-base quality was not reported, and no clone a single base away is much larger than it. Library method: multiplex PCR. The sequencer was an Illumina HiSeq 4000. CDR3 regions were amplified by Arm-PCR with iRepertoire HTBI primers to construct TCR beta libraries. Before sequencing, the PCR products went through gel purification. The source study handled its data this way. Gene usage analysis of CDR3 amino acid clonotypes relied on the roughly 60 TRBV and 14 TRBJ segments identified across samples. COPE and FqMerger were used to merge filtered high-quality paired reads into contigs. Contigs were aligned with BLAST to IMGT TRBV, TRBD and TRBJ reference genes, and CDR3 was defined per IMGT. Highly expanded clones were defined as clonotypes with a frequency above 0.1%. Repertoire diversity was measured by Shannon entropy, and V-J evenness by the Gini coefficient. Clonotypes shared by more than one individual were considered public. The public sequencing data were trimmed at Q25 with fastp and processed into clonotypes with MiXCR by TCRdb, which kept only in-frame beta chains. Every CDR3 protein is listed once, alongside the most common genes and DNA of its rows. The V and J calls here are based on TCRdb, not the publication. In this sample the table shows around 400,000 distinct CDR3 sequences, approximately 12% of which occur a single time. Approximately 17% of the sample comes from the top ten.

Separately, the same data were catalogued under a study of T cells in Graves' hyperthyroidism and ophthalmopathy. The second publication reports: Stable Graves' hyperthyroidism was defined as no progression to ophthalmopathy during 18 months of follow-up. Hyperthyroidism patients were aged 18 to 65 years and newly diagnosed, with disease duration of less than 2 months. The study excluded patients with uncontrolled infections, other autoimmune diseases, pregnancy or lactation. Diagnoses relied on clinical symptoms, serum thyroxine and TRAb, thyroid ultrasound and orbital computed tomography. A first-round RT-PCR of the TCR CDR3 used the HTBI primer set with the Qiagen OneStep RT-PCR kit. Blood samples also contained most of the expanded thyroid clonotypes (frequency above 0.001), which suggests that blood repertoires may reflect thyroid immune responses. A model built on a 13 V-J signature distinguished ophthalmopathy from stable hyperthyroidism, reaching about 88% sensitivity and 81.08% specificity in cross-validation and 80%/75% in testing. In validation, progression to ophthalmopathy was predicted by the model with approximately 67% sensitivity and about 72% specificity, a median of about 6.4 months before onset. To identify distinguishing TCR V-J signatures, a discovery cohort of around 100 patients was used, comprising 40 to 45 with Graves' ophthalmopathy and 57 with stable Graves' hyperthyroidism. Prospective prediction of ophthalmopathy was tested in an independent validation cohort of approximately 18 hyperthyroidism patients and 17 patients who later progressed to ophthalmopathy. The roughly 94 discovery patients were randomly split 7:3 into training and test sets. Thyroid tissue and blood T-cell repertoires from about 6 Graves' hyperthyroidism patients were also compared in the study. Following sampling, methimazole starting at 30 mg daily was given to hyperthyroidism patients, and high-dose intravenous methylprednisolone was given to ophthalmopathy patients. Libraries were constructed in a second round of multiplex PCR, after which size selection and purification were performed. Sequencing of the libraries was done on an Illumina HiSeq2000 using paired-end 100 bp reads. SOAPnuke was used to process the raw data, throwing out any read that contained adapters or uncalled bases, had a mean Phred below 15, or lacked an exact constant-primer or identifier match. High-quality paired reads were merged using COPE v1.2.5, and each unique nucleotide sequence was defined as a clonotype. MiTCR v1.1 was used to align clonotypes to the IMGT TRBV, TRBD and TRBJ reference segments. Analysis was restricted to V-J combinations with a frequency above 0.0001, which covered about 99% of repertoires. The TCS score was defined as F50 (clonal expansion) divided by E x V (chaos), with BLOSUM62-based TCRdist calculated between CDR3 peptides within each V-J. Welch's t-statistics and random forest reduced some 510 V-J features to about 13, which were used in a naive Bayes classifier (R e1071). No statistical method was used to fix the sample size in advance, and group allocation was not hidden from the investigators. The paper reports TCR Vbeta CDR3 sequencing of some 140 peripheral blood samples: approximately 41 ophthalmopathy, roughly 74 hyperthyroidism and around 17 progressor patients.

This sequence uses TRBV7-3 and TRBJ2-5; the D gene is unclear. Source: peripheral blood mononuclear cells (PBMCs), taken at new diagnosis, from a patient treated with antithyroid drugs. The sequence derives from a woman between 18 and 29 years old with Graves disease. Donor details come from another sample of the same person, matched by shared clones. The CDR3 here reads CASSLPGGTQYF. In nucleotides, the sequence is TGTGCCAGCAGCTTACCTGGTGGGACCCAGTACTTC.